The 12 T cell receptor beta chains presented below share a single source sample, sequenced in a study of response to subunit inactivated influenza vaccine (dated by TCRdb to between 2018 and 2020). Library preparation used RT-PCR. The sequencer was an Illumina HiSeq 2500. TCRdb took the public reads, trimmed them with fastp at Q25, ran MiXCR for clone calling and kept in-frame beta chains. Rows with one shared CDR3 protein collapse into an entry with the most common genes and DNA. In this sample the table shows about half a million distinct CDR3 sequences, less than 30% of which occur a single time. Of the sample, 1.5% to 2% is held by the ten largest clones. This sample comprised CD4+ T cells sorted from PBMCs, obtained more than 4 days after vaccination. The receptor source for this set is a man aged 50 to 60 who received an inactivated influenza vaccine. Donor details come from another sample of the same person, matched by shared clones.

The chain combines TRBV11-2 with TRBJ2-7; D call uncertain. The V gene's germline CDR1 is SGHAT and CDR2 FQNNGV. The CDR3 loop spans 14 amino acids. Trimming stripped 6 bases from V and 2 bases from J, with 14 bases between. DNA for the CDR3: TGTGCCAGCAGGGCTCCAAGTACGACCTACGAGCAGTACTTC. It is translated as CASRAPSTTYEQYF. Full variable domain (remainder filled in from reference TRBV11-2 and TRBJ2-7): EAGVAQSPRYKIIEKRQSVAFWCNPISGHATLYWYQQILGQGPKLLIQFQNNGVVDDSQLPKDRFSAERLKGVDSTLKIQPAKLEDSAVYLCASRAPSTTYEQYFGPGTRLTVT.

This clonotype turned up a few times. The V gene is TRBV6-5, the J gene TRBJ1-2; 7 bases agree with TRBD1. CDR1 and CDR2 (germline): MNHEY, SVGAGI. The CDR3 has 16 amino acids. V shed 2 bases, J shed 4 bases, and the junction held 10 bases outside the gene matches. The chain's CDR3 is CASSYPRTGPTYGYTF. CDR3 sequence (DNA): TGTGCCAGCAGTTACCCGCGGACAGGTCCTACCTATGGCTACACCTTC.

The sample holds a few counts of this clonotype. This chain uses TRBV19 with TRBJ2-7, with 8 bases fitting TRBD2. The CDR3 totals 15 residues. With V trimmed by 6 bases and J by 3 bases, 10 bases remained unmatched. From germline, CDR1 is LNHDA and CDR2 SQIVND (reference sequence). The CDR3 loop reads CASSLGREALYEQYF. CDR3 coding DNA: TGTGCCAGTAGCCTTGGGCGGGAGGCTCTCTACGAGCAGTACTTC. The variable domain in full, completed from reference TRBV19 and TRBJ2-7, reads DGGITQSPKYLFRKEGQNVTLSCEQNLNHDAMYWYRQDPGQGLRLIYYSQIVNDFQKGDIAEGYSVSREKKESFPLTVTSAQKNPTAFYLCASSLGREALYEQYFGPGTRLTVT.

In this sample, this clonotype turned up a few times. The rearrangement joins TRBV29-1 to TRBJ2-5, with 12 nucleotides matching TRBD1. CDR3 length equals 14 residues. Germline-derived CDR1 and CDR2 are SQVTM and ANQGSEA. V shed 6 bases and J 5 bases; nucleotides not matched to a gene: 7. The CDR3 nucleotides are TGCAGCGTAGGCGGGACAGGGGGCGCCGAGACCCAGTACTTC. Encoded protein: CSVGGTGGAETQYF.

This clonotype has only a few counts. A read error may produce the germline difference seen at one junction end. V and J are TRBV5-1 and TRBJ2-4; D is ambiguous. There are 8 residues in the CDR3. Germline V CDR1 and CDR2: SGHRS, YFSETQ. The CDR3 DNA follows: TGCGCCAGCAGCCCCCGGGACTTC. Translation: CASSPRDF.

This clonotype occurred a few times. The V and J genes are TRBV10-2 and TRBJ2-7; possible D gene TRBD2, 6 bases. In germline, CDR1 is WSHSY, CDR2 SAAADI. There are 13 residues in the CDR3. The germline V and J ends were trimmed by 3 bases and 3 bases, with 9 bases remaining between them. The CDR3 loop reads CASSDVGGYEQYF. The CDR3 nucleotides read TGCGCCAGCAGTGATGTGGGGGGCTACGAGCAGTACTTC.

V gene TRBV6-2 or TRBV6-3 combines with J gene TRBJ1-5; 7 bases are shared with TRBD1. The J segment lost 6 bases and the V segment lost 7 bases, leaving 6 bases of the junction unmatched. Germline lookup yields CDR1 MNHEY and CDR2 SVGEGT. This CDR3 is 13 amino acids long. CDR3 DNA sequence: TGTGCCAGCACCGACAGGGCGGTTCAGCCCCAGCATTTT. Translating it yields CASTDRAVQPQHF.

The chain carries TRBV10-3 and TRBJ1-3, with 7 nucleotides matching TRBD1. The CDR3 consists of 17 residues. Per the germline V gene, CDR1 is ENHRY and CDR2 is SYGVKD. The J segment lost 4 bases and the V segment lost 1 base, leaving 10 bases of the junction unmatched. CDR3 DNA sequence: TGTGCCATCAGTGAGTTACCCGGACAGGTTGTGGGAAACACCATATATTTT. Its translation is CAISELPGQVVGNTIYF.

This clonotype was seen more than once but under ten times. V is TRBV2 and J is TRBJ1-3, with a possible D match to TRBD1 (6 bases). The CDR3 is 15 amino acids. The V end lost 8 bases, the J end lost 0 bases, and 14 bases lay between the germline ends. Germline V lookup: CDR1 SNHLY, CDR2 FYNNEI. CDR3 region: CASARQALSGNTIYF. CDR3 sequence (DNA): TGTGCCAGCGCCCGACAGGCCCTCTCTGGAAACACCATATATTTT.

This clonotype was observed a handful of times. The chain uses TRBV18 and TRBJ2-7; 8 bases fit TRBD1. Germline V gene lookup returns CDR1 KGHSH and CDR2 LQKENI. The ends lost 6 bases at V and 7 bases at J; junction bases unmatched: 11. There are 14 residues in the CDR3. This chain's CDR3 is CASSPGTGSREQYF. For the CDR3, the DNA is TGTGCCAGCTCCCCCGGGACAGGCTCGAGAGAGCAGTACTTC.

The genes are TRBV30 and TRBJ2-3; a weak D match, TRBD2 (6 bases). The CDR3 extends over 16 amino acids. Germline loops: CDR1 GTSNPN, CDR2 SVGIG (reference sequence). The ends were cut back, 5 bases at V and 5 bases at J, with 23 bases in the middle. CDR3: CAWALRGTLNGDTQYF. For the CDR3, the DNA is TGTGCCTGGGCCCTTCGGGGGACGCTCAACGGAGATACGCAGTATTTT.

This clonotype was counted a few times. CDR3 loop: CASRGQGAHEQFF. CDR3 nucleotide sequence: TGTGCCAGCAGAGGACAGGGGGCCCATGAGCAGTTCTTC. The rearrangement uses TRBV12-3 or TRBV12-4 and TRBJ2-1, with 11 nucleotides matching TRBD1. V lost 6 bases and J lost 8; bases outside the gene matches: 3. There are 13 residues in the CDR3.